This entry lists 9 T cell receptor beta chains sequenced from one sample in a study of prognosis after radiotherapy for stage I lung cancer (dated by TCRdb to about 2021). The sample was run on an Illumina HiSeq 3000. The TCR beta CDR3 region was amplified from genomic DNA by two rounds of multiplex PCR. The first PCR round used primers specific to each TRBV and TRBJ gene, and the primer sequences were filed in Chinese patent CN105087789A. TCRdb reprocessing: public reads trimmed at Q25 with fastp, clones called with MiXCR, in-frame beta chains kept. CDR3 protein sequences are deduplicated, and each keeps its most common genes and DNA. The table for this sample lists some 35,000 distinct CDR3 sequences; less than 40% of them were counted only once. Of the sample, approximately 17% is held by the ten largest clones. The input for sequencing was PBMCs, taken before or after stereotactic body radiation therapy (not recorded which). The source of these receptors is a donor of 50 years or more with non-small cell lung cancer.

This clonotype was recorded once. J is TRBJ2-2 and V is TRBV25-1; D possibly matches TRBD1 or TRBD2 (5 bases each). CDR3 size: 18 residues. Trimming took off 3 bases at V and 0 bases at J, with 17 bases between the two ends. The germline V gene has CDR1 MGHDK and CDR2 SYGVNS. The CDR3 loop reads CASSDGTGKGTNTGELFF. For the CDR3, the DNA is TGTGCCAGCAGTGACGGGACCGGAAAGGGGACGAACACCGGGGAGCTGTTTTTT.

This chain's CDR3 is CASIRRPGGSSGANVLTF. The DNA of the CDR3 is TGTGCCAGCATCCGTAGGCCGGGGGGGTCCTCTGGGGCCAACGTCCTGACTTTC. This chain links TRBV6-1 with TRBJ2-6, with TRBD2 identical over 8 bases. The CDR3 has 18 residues. V was clipped by 7 bases and J by 0 bases; unmatched bases: 11. CDR1 is MNHNS and CDR2 is SASEGT in the germline V gene.

This clonotype occurred many times. The gene calls are TRBV29-1 and TRBJ2-3; D ambiguous. Trimming took off 1 base at V and 4 bases at J, with 9 bases between the two ends. The CDR3 loop spans 13 amino acids. Germline-derived CDR1 and CDR2 are SQVTM and ANQGSEA. The CDR3: CSVEAVVPDTQYF. DNA of the CDR3: TGCAGCGTTGAAGCGGTAGTCCCAGATACGCAGTATTTT.

This clonotype was counted at least ten times. The rearrangement uses TRBV6-1 and TRBJ1-4; 10 bases fit TRBD1. Looked up from germline, CDR1 is MNHNS and CDR2 is SASEGT. The CDR3 is made up of 14 amino acids. J was trimmed by 5 bases and V by 6 bases; bases with no gene match: 3. For the CDR3, the DNA is TGTGCCAGCAGGACAGGGGGCGAAAATGAAAAACTGTTTTTT. As protein: CASRTGGENEKLFF.

At least ten counts were recorded for this clonotype. The chain joins TRBV5-1 to TRBJ2-3; TRBD1 might be the D (5 bases). The CDR3 extends over 14 amino acids. Germline assignment: CDR1 SGHRS and CDR2 YFSETQ. V lost 0 bases and J 1 base, leaving 6 bases between the germline ends. The CDR3, as DNA: TGCGCCAGCAGCTTGGAAGGGGGCACAGATACGCAGTATTTT. It codes for CASSLEGGTDTQYF.

This clonotype was observed a single time. This sequence joins TRBV6-1 and TRBJ1-6; D might be TRBD1 (5 bases). The V gene lost 6 bases and the J gene lost 0 bases, with 15 bases spanning the gap. Per germline, CDR1 MNHNS and CDR2 SASEGT. This CDR3 has 17 amino acids. This chain's CDR3 is CASRNNRNPSYNSPLHF. Written as DNA, the CDR3 is TGTGCCAGCAGGAACAACAGGAACCCCTCCTATAATTCACCCCTCCACTTT.

Judged by abundance, this clonotype is medium-sized. The chain couples TRBV11-2 to TRBJ2-1, with no clear D. The V end lost 1 base, the J end lost 3 bases, and 4 bases lay between the germline ends. Per germline, CDR1 SGHAT and CDR2 FQNNGV. The CDR3 runs to 13 residues. The CDR3 reads CASSLGSYNEQFF. The CDR3 bases are TGTGCCAGCAGCTTAGGGAGCTACAATGAGCAGTTCTTC.

As concerns this clonotype: An end of the junction differs from the germline gene, which may be a read error. This chain joins TRBV14 and TRBJ2-5; D unclear. The CDR3 length is 12 residues. The germline gives CDR1 SGHDN, CDR2 FVKESK. DNA of the CDR3: TGTTCCAGCAGCCACACACGCGAGACCCAGTACTTC. Protein product: CSSSHTRETQYF.

Many counts were recorded for this clonotype. This chain links TRBV5-1 with TRBJ1-6, with D unclear. In germline, CDR1 is SGHRS, CDR2 YFSETQ. V was shortened by 4 bases and J by 10 bases, with 12 bases between the two germline ends. The CDR3 runs 13 residues. CDR3 nucleotide sequence: TGCGCCAGCAGCCGGTCGGGGAGGTCACCCCTCCACTTT. Residues: CASSRSGRSPLHF.